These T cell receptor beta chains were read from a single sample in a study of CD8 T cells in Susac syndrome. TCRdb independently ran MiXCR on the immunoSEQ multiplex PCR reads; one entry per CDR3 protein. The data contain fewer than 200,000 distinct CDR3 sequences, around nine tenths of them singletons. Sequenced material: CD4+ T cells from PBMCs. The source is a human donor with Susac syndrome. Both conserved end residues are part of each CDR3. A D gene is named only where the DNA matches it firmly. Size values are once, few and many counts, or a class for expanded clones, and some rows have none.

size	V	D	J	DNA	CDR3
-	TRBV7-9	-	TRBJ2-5	TGTGCCAGCATCAAAGGGACCCAAGAGACCCAGTACTTC	CASIKGTQETQYF
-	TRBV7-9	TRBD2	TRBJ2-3	TGTGCCACCCTAGCGGGGGGCACAGATACGCAGTATTTT	CATLAGGTDTQYF
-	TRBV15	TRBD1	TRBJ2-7	TGTGCCACCAGCAGATCAACCGGGACAGGGTACCACGAGCAGTACTTC	CATSRSTGTGYHEQYF
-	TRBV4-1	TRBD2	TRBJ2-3	TGCGCCAGCAGCCAAGATCGGACTAGCGGCACAGATACGCAGTATTTT	CASSQDRTSGTDTQYF
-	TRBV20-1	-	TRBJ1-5	TGCAGTGCTTGGGACGGCTATAGCAATCAGCCCCAGCATTTT	CSAWDGYSNQPQHF
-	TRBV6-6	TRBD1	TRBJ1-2	TGTGCCAGCAGTCCCGGGACAGCCAACTATGGCTACACCTTC	CASSPGTANYGYTF
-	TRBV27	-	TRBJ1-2	TGTGCCAGCAGTTCGGGACGTGTCTATGGCTACACCTTC	CASSSGRVYGYTF
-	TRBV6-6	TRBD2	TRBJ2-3	TGTGCCAGCAGTTCCGCGACTAGCGGGAGGCGGGATACGCAGTATTTT	CASSSATSGRRDTQYF
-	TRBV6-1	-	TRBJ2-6	TGTGCCAGCCTAGGCCGATTCCGTTCTGGGGCCAACGTCCTGACTTTC	CASLGRFRSGANVLTF
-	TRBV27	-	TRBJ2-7	TGTGCCAGCAGTCTGAGATCGCTCACCTACGAGCAGTACTTC	CASSLRSLTYEQYF
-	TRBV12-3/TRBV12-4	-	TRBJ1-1	TGTGCCAGCAGCCCTCCGGTTCGGCCTTATGCTTTCTTT	CASSPPVRPYAFF
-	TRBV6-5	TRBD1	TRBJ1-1	TGTGCCAGCAGTTACGGAGGACAGGGATTCACTGAAGCTTTCTTT	CASSYGGQGFTEAFF
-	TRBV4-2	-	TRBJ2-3	TGTGCCAGCAGCCAAGACCAGGAGATCTCGGATACGCAGTATTTT	CASSQDQEISDTQYF
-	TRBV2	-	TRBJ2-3	TGTGCCAGCAGTGGAGGGGGGACTAGCACAGATACGCAGTATTTT	CASSGGGTSTDTQYF
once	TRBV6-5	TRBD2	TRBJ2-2	TGTGCCAGCAGCTTAGCGGGAGGGCCCTCGGCCGGGGAGCTGTTTTTT	CASSLAGGPSAGELFF
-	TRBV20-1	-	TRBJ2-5	TGCAGTGCTACCCGGGAGACCTTGGCGTACCAAGAGACCCAGTACTTC	CSATRETLAYQETQYF
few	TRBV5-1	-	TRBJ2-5	TGCGCCAGCAGCTACCTAGCCAGGGACCAAGAGACCCAGTACTTC	CASSYLARDQETQYF
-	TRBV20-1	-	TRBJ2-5	TGCAGTGCTAGACAGGTCCGTCAGACCCAGTACTTC	CSARQVRQTQYF
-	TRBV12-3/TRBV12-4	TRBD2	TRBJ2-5	TGTGCCAGCAGTCCACCTAGCGGGGAGACCCAGTACTTC	CASSPPSGETQYF
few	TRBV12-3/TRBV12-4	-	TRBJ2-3	TGTGCCAGCAGTTTTCATAGCACAGATACGCAGTATTTT	CASSFHSTDTQYF
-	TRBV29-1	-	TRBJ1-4	TGCAGCGTTGAATCGGAAAAACTGTTTTTT	CSVESEKLFF
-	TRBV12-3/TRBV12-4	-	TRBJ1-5	TGTGCCAGTTGTAGGACCGGCGATCAGCCCCAGCATTTT	CASCRTGDQPQHF
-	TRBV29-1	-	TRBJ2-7	TGCAGCGTCGGTCCCCCCGGCGGAACCTACGAGCAGTACTTC	CSVGPPGGTYEQYF
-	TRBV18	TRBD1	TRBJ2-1	TGTGCCAGCTCGGTCGGGACAGGGGCGCAAAATGAGCAGTTCTTC	CASSVGTGAQNEQFF
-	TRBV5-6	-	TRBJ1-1	TGTGCCAGCCTCACCAGGTGGAGGGAGGGGATGAACACTGAAGCTTTCTTT	CASLTRWREGMNTEAFF
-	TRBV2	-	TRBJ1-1	TGTGCCAGCAGTGAATCGGAGAACACTGAAGCTTTCTTT	CASSESENTEAFF
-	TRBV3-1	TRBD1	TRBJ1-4	TGTGCCAGCAGCGTGACACAGGGGACTAATGAAAAACTGTTTTTT	CASSVTQGTNEKLFF
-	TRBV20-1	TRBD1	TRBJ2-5	TGCAGTGCCCCCGGGACAGGGGAAGAGACCCAGTACTTC	CSAPGTGEETQYF
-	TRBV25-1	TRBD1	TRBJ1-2	TGTGCCAGCAGTGAAGGACAGGGTGTAAGTGGCTACACCTTC	CASSEGQGVSGYTF
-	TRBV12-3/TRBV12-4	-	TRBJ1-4	TGTGCCAGCAGTAACCCAACAGGGATTGGCGAAAAACTGTTTTTT	CASSNPTGIGEKLFF
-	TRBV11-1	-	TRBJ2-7	TGTGCCAGCAGCGATCGGACAGCCCTCTCAATCGAGCAGTACTTC	CASSDRTALSIEQYF
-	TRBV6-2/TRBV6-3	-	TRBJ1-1	TGTGCCAGCAGTTACTCGGGGGGTAGGAGGAGTGAAGCTTTCTTT	CASSYSGGRRSEAFF
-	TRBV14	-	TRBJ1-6	TGTGCCAGCAGCCAGATCGCAGGTGATTCACCCCTCCACTTT	CASSQIAGDSPLHF
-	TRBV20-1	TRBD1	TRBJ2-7	TGCAGTGCTACCGGGACAGGGCTCTACGAGCAGTACTTC	CSATGTGLYEQYF
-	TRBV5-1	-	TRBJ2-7	TGCGCCAGCAGCCCCCCCGGGTCGGGAAGACTTGGATACGAGCAGTACTTC	CASSPPGSGRLGYEQYF
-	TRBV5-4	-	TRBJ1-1	TGTGCCAGCAGGTTTCAGAACACTGAAGCTTTCTTT	CASRFQNTEAFF
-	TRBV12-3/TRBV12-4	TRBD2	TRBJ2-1	TGTGCCAGCAGCCGAGAGGGTAGCGGGAAGAATGAGCAGTTCTTC	CASSREGSGKNEQFF
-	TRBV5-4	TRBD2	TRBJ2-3	TGTGCCAGCAGCTTTTCCAGCGGGAGCCGAGCGGATACGCAGTATTTT	CASSFSSGSRADTQYF
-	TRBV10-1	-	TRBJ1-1	TGCGCCAGCTCCAGGGTTAAGAACACTGAAGCTTTCTTT	CASSRVKNTEAFF
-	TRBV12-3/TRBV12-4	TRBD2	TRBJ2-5	TGTGCCAGCAGTTTTGGCCTAGCGGGGGCTGGGGAGACCCAGTACTTC	CASSFGLAGAGETQYF
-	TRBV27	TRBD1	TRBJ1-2	TGTGCCAGCAGTTCACAGGGGAACTATGGCTACACCTTC	CASSSQGNYGYTF
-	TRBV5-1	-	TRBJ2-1	TGCGCCAGCAGCCCGGGCCTTGCGGGCAATGAGCAGTTCTTC	CASSPGLAGNEQFF
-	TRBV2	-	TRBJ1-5	TGTGCCAGCAGTTACCGGGACAGCAATCAGCCCCAGCATTTT	CASSYRDSNQPQHF
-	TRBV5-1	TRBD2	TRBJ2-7	TGCGCCAGCAGCGGACTAGCCCCATACGAGCAGTACTTC	CASSGLAPYEQYF
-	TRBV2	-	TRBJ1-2	TGTGCCAGCAGTGGGATTTATGGCTACACCTTC	CASSGIYGYTF
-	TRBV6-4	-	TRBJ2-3	TGTGCCAGCAGTCGCCGAACCGGGACTAGCACAGATACGCAGTATTTT	CASSRRTGTSTDTQYF
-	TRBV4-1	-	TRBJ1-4	TGCGCCAGTCAAGCTCTTGCAACTAATGAAAAACTGTTTTTT	CASQALATNEKLFF
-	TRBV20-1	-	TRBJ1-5	TGCAGTGCTAGGGAGGGGAATAGCAATCAGCCCCAGCATTTT	CSAREGNSNQPQHF
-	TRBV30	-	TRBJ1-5	TGTGCCTGGAGTGTACAAGACAATCAGCCCCAGCATTTT	CAWSVQDNQPQHF
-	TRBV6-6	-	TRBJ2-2	TGTGCCATCACCCAGGAGGGATCGAACACCGGGGAGCTGTTTTTT	CAITQEGSNTGELFF
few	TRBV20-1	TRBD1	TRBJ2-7	TGCAGTGCTAGCCCGCCCTCGGGACAGGGAAACTACGAGCAGTACTTC	CSASPPSGQGNYEQYF
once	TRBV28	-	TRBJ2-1	TGTGCCAGCAGTATAGCCGGGACTGGTGGTTTCGAGCAGTTCTTC	CASSIAGTGGFEQFF
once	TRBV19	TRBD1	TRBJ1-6	TGTGCCAGTAGTGACGAGGGACAGGGGGTTTTTAGATCACCCCTCCACTTT	CASSDEGQGVFRSPLHF
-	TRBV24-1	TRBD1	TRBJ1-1	TGTGCCACCAGTGGGACAGGGAGGGAAGCTTTCTTT	CATSGTGREAFF
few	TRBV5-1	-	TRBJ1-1	TGCGCCAGCAGCACCCAATCAGGGTTCTATGAAGCTTTCTTT	CASSTQSGFYEAFF
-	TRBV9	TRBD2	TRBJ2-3	TGTGCCAGCAGCGTACTAGCGGGGGTCTCAGATACGCAGTATTTT	CASSVLAGVSDTQYF
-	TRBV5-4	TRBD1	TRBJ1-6	TGTGCCAGCAGCTTTGACAGGGAAAATTCACCCCTCCACTTT	CASSFDRENSPLHF